This TCR beta chain comes out of a study of regulatory T cells in long-lasting Graves disease. Study-level findings and limits: Patients with persistent Graves' had lower TCR diversity than newly diagnosed patients. Among samples with persistent disease, TRBV28, TRBJ1-2 and TRBJ2-5 were favored. Rather than thyroid tissue, only peripheral blood underwent study. Results may be inaccurate due to the small sample size.

TCR beta libraries were built with iRepertoire HTBI primers and Arm-PCR of CDR3 regions. TCRdb independently ran MiXCR on the multiplex PCR reads; one entry per CDR3 protein. This table holds 200,000 to 250,000 distinct CDR3 sequences, about a sixth found once. With regard to this clonotype: Its antigen is undetermined.

CDR1 and CDR2 (germline): MDHEN, SYDVKM. CDR3 size: 16 residues. The ends lost 6 bases at V and 0 bases at J; junction bases unmatched: 8. Time point reported: newly diagnosed GD, antithyroid drugs for less than 3 months. RNA from PBMCs was the source of the TCR library. This specimen was peripheral blood mononuclear cells (PBMCs), taken at new diagnosis, from a patient treated with antithyroid drugs. This sequence originates from a female donor with Graves disease. This chain connects TRBV28 to TRBJ1-1; 9 positions agree with TRBD1. CDR3 bases: TGTGCCAGCAGCAGTGACAGGGGGTCGGTGAACACTGAAGCTTTCTTT. It translates to CASSSDRGSVNTEAFF.